This T cell receptor (beta chain) comes out of a study of technical replicates of blood from a handful of donors. Libraries were prepared by immunoSEQ multiplex PCR; TCRdb keeps only in-frame clonotypes and omits some of them. The sample yields tens of thousands of clones, approximately 87% seen once. The CDR3 sequence is 17 residues long. The V end was cut by 5 bases, the J end by 0 bases, with 18 bases between. Germline V lookup: CDR1 SGHAT, CDR2 FQDESV (reference sequence). The sample was PBMCs. The sequence was obtained from a human donor in good health. Some clones in this sample may be carry-over from other donors' samples. This rearrangement joins TRBV11-1 to TRBJ2-3, with D perhaps matching TRBD2 (6 bases). The CDR3: CASSPAGLSISTDTQYF. In DNA form, the CDR3 reads TGTGCCAGCAGCCCCGCGGGGCTAAGTATCAGCACAGATACGCAGTATTTT.